The clone carrying this TCR beta chain showed up many times. The method for making cDNA was 5'RACE, and it used 10-nucleotide random UMIs. Each CDR3 protein gets one entry after TCRdb re-called the 5' RACE reads with MiXCR. The data hold 65,000 to 90,000 distinct CDR3 sequences, with 2.5% to 3.5% observed a single time. The data were obtained in a study of neurological immune-mediated disorders. The germline V gene encodes CDR1 DFQATT and CDR2 SNEGSKA (reference sequence). With 0 bases removed from V and 4 bases from J, the gap between germline ends came to 15 bases. The CDR3 loop spans 15 amino acids.

What was sequenced was PBMCs. J is TRBJ1-1 and V is TRBV20-1; D is unresolved. This receptor was obtained from a woman in her 50s with multiple sclerosis. CDR3 bases: TGCAGTGCTAGAGATTTTGCCTGGGAGGGCACTGAAGCTTTCTTT. This translates into CSARDFAWEGTEAFF.